This is a list of T cell receptor beta chains from one sample in a study of cytomegalovirus exposure and HLA in healthy donors. Here immunoSEQ multiplex PCR was the method, and the copy in TCRdb shows in-frame clones only, minus some. In the table there are 100,000 to 150,000 clones, 65% to 80% of which are singletons. Input material: PBMCs. These receptors all come from a woman younger than 30 in good health and CMV-seronegative. CDR3s include the opening cysteine and the closing phenylalanine or tryptophan. Fields, in order: D gene, J gene, V gene, clone size, CDR3 protein, CDR3 DNA. D genes are given only for firm matches. The listing skips clone size in some rows; elsewhere it reads once, few, many or a size class.

>-|TRBJ2-1|TRBV30|-
CAWSVGTDRGPYNEQFF
TGTGCCTGGAGTGTAGGTACGGACAGAGGGCCCTACAATGAGCAGTTCTTC
>-|TRBJ1-3|TRBV30|few
CAWSVQGGGNTIYF
TGTGCCTGGAGTGTGCAGGGTGGTGGAAACACCATATATTTT
>-|TRBJ2-3|TRBV5-1|-
CASSVLGGGTDTQYF
TGCGCCAGCAGCGTTCTGGGAGGGGGGACAGATACGCAGTATTTT
>-|TRBJ2-5|TRBV9|-
CASSPWAGETQYF
TGTGCCAGCAGCCCCTGGGCTGGGGAGACCCAGTACTTC
>-|TRBJ1-2|TRBV4-2|-
CASSQKGSGYTF
TGTGCCAGCAGCCAAAAAGGGAGTGGCTACACCTTC
>-|TRBJ2-5|TRBV7-7|-
CASSLGTTVKGETQYF
TGTGCCAGCAGCTTAGGGACTACCGTCAAGGGAGAGACCCAGTACTTC
>-|TRBJ2-1|TRBV4-2|-
CASSQEEDSNEQFF
TGTGCCAGCAGCCAAGAGGAGGACTCCAATGAGCAGTTCTTC
>TRBD1|TRBJ1-2|TRBV6-5|-
CASRHRGGYTF
TGTGCCAGCAGGCACAGGGGGGGCTACACCTTC
>-|TRBJ2-1|TRBV7-9|-
CASSLDSFRYNEQFF
TGTGCCAGCAGCTTAGACTCCTTTCGGTACAATGAGCAGTTCTTC
>TRBD2|TRBJ2-7|TRBV4-1|-
CASSHAMAASGRGEQYF
TGCGCCAGCAGCCACGCCATGGCGGCTAGCGGGAGGGGCGAGCAGTACTTC
>-|TRBJ2-7|TRBV18|few
CASSPGTSSYEQYF
TGTGCCAGCTCACCAGGGACTTCTTCCTACGAGCAGTACTTC
>-|TRBJ1-3|TRBV30|-
CAWREPYREGRGNTIYF
TGTGCCTGGAGGGAACCGTACAGGGAAGGGAGAGGAAACACCATATATTTT
>-|TRBJ2-3|TRBV18|-
CASSRSGLSPSTDTQYF
TGTGCCAGCTCAAGGTCGGGTCTCTCCCCTAGCACAGATACGCAGTATTTT
>-|TRBJ1-5|TRBV12-2|-
CASRSLRYSNQPQHF
TGTGCAAGTCGCTCCCTCCGGTATAGCAATCAGCCCCAGCATTTT
>TRBD2|TRBJ2-1|TRBV15|-
CATSRDLGSGEAPNEQFF
TGTGCCACCAGCAGAGATCTCGGGAGCGGGGAAGCTCCCAATGAGCAGTTCTTC
>-|TRBJ2-7|TRBV6-5|once
CASSFRLDHEQYF
TGTGCCAGCAGTTTTCGACTAGACCACGAGCAGTACTTC
>TRBD2|TRBJ2-1|TRBV6-1|-
CASTSRTRSNNEQFF
TGTGCCAGCACATCCCGGACTAGGAGTAACAATGAGCAGTTCTTC
>TRBD2|TRBJ2-1|TRBV9|-
CASSVSGRNDEQFF
TGTGCCAGCAGCGTTAGCGGGAGGAACGATGAGCAGTTCTTC
>-|TRBJ2-7|TRBV27|-
CASSFSEGAYEQYF
TGTGCCAGCAGTTTCAGCGAAGGGGCCTACGAGCAGTACTTC
>TRBD1|TRBJ1-5|TRBV30|-
CAWRILAGGTDTQHF
TGTGCCTGGAGGATTTTAGCGGGAGGGACAGATACGCAGCATTTT
>-|TRBJ2-2|TRBV7-2|-
CASSLVTGGELFF
TGTGCCAGCAGCTTAGTAACGGGGGGGGAGCTGTTTTTT
>-|TRBJ2-4|TRBV5-1|-
CASSLDVAKNIQYF
TGCGCCAGCAGCCTAGACGTAGCCAAAAACATTCAGTACTTC
>-|TRBJ2-7|TRBV6-5|-
CASTMRRTGYEQYF
TGTGCCAGCACGATGCGCCGGACGGGATACGAGCAGTACTTC
>TRBD2|TRBJ2-1|TRBV2|-
CASRALAGENNEQFF
TGTGCCAGCAGGGCACTAGCGGGAGAGAACAATGAGCAGTTCTTC
>TRBD1|TRBJ1-2|TRBV4-2|-
CASSQETGSYGYTF
TGTGCCAGCAGCCAGGAGACAGGGTCCTATGGCTACACCTTC
>-|TRBJ2-5|TRBV5-1|-
CASSLGGTQQETQYF
TGCGCCAGCAGCTTGGGAGGGACACAACAAGAGACCCAGTACTTC
>TRBD2|TRBJ2-4|TRBV4-1|once
CASSQVPGGIKNIQYF
TGCGCCAGCAGCCAAGTCCCGGGAGGGATAAAAAACATTCAGTACTTC
>TRBD1|TRBJ1-4|TRBV5-1|-
CASRPTGGDNEKLFF
TGCGCCAGCAGGCCCACAGGGGGCGATAATGAAAAACTGTTTTTT
>-|TRBJ2-3|TRBV7-6|once
CASSSDISSTDTQYF
TGTGCCAGCAGCTCGGACATATCAAGCACAGATACGCAGTATTTT
>-|TRBJ1-3|TRBV29-1|-
CSGRQGGNTIYF
TGCAGCGGCCGTCAGGGAGGAAACACCATATATTTT
>-|TRBJ2-1|TRBV7-2|-
CAISFGPPGLGSYNEQFF
TGTGCCATCAGCTTCGGTCCCCCGGGGTTGGGCTCCTACAATGAGCAGTTCTTC
>TRBD1|TRBJ1-2|TRBV6-5|-
CASGLQGAQHDYTF
TGTGCCAGCGGCCTACAGGGGGCCCAGCATGACTACACCTTC
>-|TRBJ1-2|TRBV30|-
CAWSVVGSDGYTF
TGTGCCTGGAGTGTAGTAGGGAGTGATGGCTACACCTTC
>-|TRBJ1-2|TRBV27|-
CASSLRDTYGYTF
TGTGCCAGCAGTTTACGGGACACTTATGGCTACACCTTC
>-|TRBJ1-1|TRBV10-1|-
CASSRTVEYEAFF
TGCGCCAGCAGCCGGACAGTTGAATATGAAGCTTTCTTT
>-|TRBJ2-3|TRBV29-1|-
CSVEEGGTSQYF
TGCAGCGTTGAAGAGGGGGGGACATCGCAGTATTTT
>-|TRBJ1-5|TRBV19|-
CASSRTRGGNQPQHF
TGTGCCAGTAGTAGAACCAGGGGTGGCAATCAGCCCCAGCATTTT
>-|TRBJ2-7|TRBV19|-
CASSMSGVGEQYF
TGTGCCAGTAGTATGAGCGGTGTTGGCGAGCAGTACTTC
>TRBD2|TRBJ2-2|TRBV30|few
CAWRRAGGVVGELFF
TGTGCCTGGAGGAGAGCGGGAGGGGTCGTCGGGGAGCTGTTTTTT
>TRBD1|TRBJ2-5|TRBV19|-
CASRATGPETQYF
TGTGCCAGTAGGGCGACAGGGCCGGAGACCCAGTACTTC
>TRBD2|TRBJ2-3|TRBV30|-
CAWSLAVQGYDTQYF
TGTGCCTGGAGTCTAGCGGTCCAAGGGTATGATACGCAGTATTTT
>-|TRBJ2-7|TRBV5-6|-
CASSSGATYEQYF
TGTGCCAGCAGTTCAGGGGCAACCTACGAGCAGTACTTC
>TRBD2|TRBJ2-4|TRBV19|-
CASSTGLAGFNIQYF
TGTGCCAGTAGTACTGGACTAGCGGGATTTAACATTCAGTACTTC
>-|TRBJ2-7|TRBV6-6|-
CASSYSVGRGDEQYF
TGTGCCAGCAGTTACTCTGTAGGAAGGGGTGACGAGCAGTACTTC